The T cell receptor (beta chain) under discussion was sequenced for a study of T cell responses to AZD1222 COVID-19 vaccine (dated by TCRdb to 2020 to 2023). In the study overall: A total of approximately 230 trial participants underwent TCR sequencing, of whom about 210 received two doses of AZD1222 and about 25 received two doses of the MenACWY control vaccine. Trial participants were enrolled by age into 18-55, 56-69 and 70-plus year subgroups, with about 150, 28 and 57 TCR-sequenced participants respectively. General study outcomes and caveats: After two AZD1222 doses, spike-specific TCR breadth and depth were significantly higher than at day 0 and than in MenACWY recipients. Nearly half of unique spike-specific TCRs reportedly recognized epitopes outside regions mutated in the B.1.351 and B.1.1.7 variants. The vaccine-associated CD4 TCRs covered the entire spike protein, and the dominant responses fell in regions 160-218 and 743-854. Conclusions about previously exposed vaccinees are limited, since just a handful of AZD1222 recipients were seropositive for SARS-CoV-2 at baseline. The 56-69-year group was small, and its depth increase did not reach significance, likely because of low power. Participants were mostly white British, with more females than males. The authors suggested clonal diversity may have been underestimated. No day 14 peak-response samples were available, so repertoires were characterized only after the peak T cell response.

The sample's time point label, in plain terms: about 28 days (+/-7) after the second vaccine dose. Because spike-specific TCR depth and breadth did not differ between the two schedules, AZD1222 recipients who got a second dose at roughly 4 weeks were pooled with those who got a second dose at roughly 12 weeks. Vaccinee samples were obtained from the UK trials COV001 and COV002, which included a single-blind randomized controlled phase 2/3 trial of AZD1222 (ChAdOx1 nCoV-19) in healthy adults. For TCRbeta chain sequencing, PBMC samples were collected from trial participants at day 0 and at day 28 after the second dose. Taken from the germline V gene (reference sequence), the CDR1 and CDR2 loops are LNHNV and YYDKDF. Germline trimming: 5 bases from V, 7 bases from J; junction bases outside gene matches: 10. Measured from the cysteine to the phenylalanine, the CDR3 is 16 residues long. The CDR3 DNA has 48 bases and is translated from base 1.

The CDR3 regions of human TCRbeta chains were analyzed by immunosequencing. In the source study's methods: Repertoire TCRs were checked for matches against a reference library of SARS-CoV-2-specific TCRs that had been generated using the MIRA antigen-specificity platform. Breadth was defined as the fraction of unique TCRs that were SARS-CoV-2-associated. Depth was defined as the fraction of total T cells that were SARS-CoV-2-associated. Each spike-specific TCR was assigned to its reactive spike region and to a CD4 or CD8 class using the MIRA data. Log10-transformed breadth and depth values were compared by one-way ANOVA with Sidak's multiple comparisons tests. The source is immuneACCESS, and TCRdb retained only in-frame sequences with V and J called. Part of the clones is not carried over; for the studies checked, unresolved V genes explain less than half of this, and the remainder is unexplained. V, J and clone size derive from that table, while D and trimming were established from the DNA sequence. The sample includes about 140,000 clones, with over 80% observed a single time. Of the sample, 6% to 7% is held by the ten largest clones.

For this clone: Its antigen has not been determined. There are no base qualities to consult, and no much larger clone falls within one base.

This sequence uses TRBV15 and TRBJ2-1; 11 bases in the middle match TRBD2. The sequence came from an adult who received the AZD1222 COVID-19 vaccine. The sequenced sample was peripheral blood, obtained 28 days after the second AZD1222 dose. The CDR3 protein sequence reads: CATSSKPSSGGNEQFF. The DNA reads TGTGCCACCAGCTCAAAGCCCTCTAGCGGGGGGAATGAGCAGTTCTTC.